This entry is about one TCR beta chain. Its antigen specificity is not known. There are no base qualities to consult, and no much larger clone falls within one base. Measured from the cysteine to the phenylalanine, the CDR3 is 14 residues long. The DNA shown is the 42-base CDR3, in frame from base 1. Taken from the germline V gene (reference sequence), the CDR1 and CDR2 loops are LNHDA and SQIVND. V lost 3 bases and J lost 5 bases; the stretch between them is 13 bases long. This entry is derived from a study of Ad26.COV2.S vaccination and SARS-CoV-2 variants (dated by TCRdb to about 2021). At the level of the whole study: Vaccine-arm donors were drawn from COV1001, a multicentre, randomized, double-blind, placebo-controlled phase I-IIa trial of Ad26.COV2.S in healthy adults. Trial participants were randomized into five groups of five, in which low-dose or high-dose Ad26.COV2.S was given once or twice, or placebo was given on both occasions. Ad26.COV2.S was administered intramuscularly at a dose of 5x10^10 or 1x10^11 viral particles, either as one shot or as two shots given 56 days apart. A total of roughly 30 samples were included in the TCR-sequenced set, comprising some 20 Ad26.COV2.S vaccine recipients, 5 placebo recipients and 8 SARS-CoV-2 convalescent individuals. The specificity and breadth of SARS-CoV-2-reactive T cell receptors after Ad26.COV2.S vaccination were assessed by TCRbeta repertoire sequencing. Investigators did not know the trial group allocation while performing experiments and assessing outcomes.

TCRbeta CDR3 regions were sequenced with the immunoSEQ Assay. After extraction, genomic DNA underwent amplification by bias-controlled multiplex PCR, followed by high-throughput sequencing. For the original study's pipeline: To quantify the absolute abundance of every unique TCRbeta CDR3 region, sequences were collapsed and filtered. Usable DNA was measured by amplifying reference genes present in all nucleated cells, and TCRbeta template counts were normalized to that usable DNA to estimate T cell fraction. Repertoire TCRs were annotated as SARS-CoV-2-specific by exact matching of V gene, CDR3 amino acid sequence and J gene to a known reactive TCR set. MIRA supplied the reference SARS-CoV-2 TCR set, which was filtered for enrichment in COVID-19-positive ImmuneCODE repertoires so that public or cross-reactive TCRs were removed. Using the MIRA antigens, annotated TCRs were further analysed by specific ORF or by position within an ORF. Breadth was defined as annotated unique rearrangements over total unique productive rearrangements; depth was the summed frequency of those rearrangements. TCR breadth was compared between groups using two-sided Wilcoxon rank-sum tests. TCRdb carries this immuneACCESS record with in-frame sequences only. Its versions omit some clonotypes, under half of them owing to an unresolved V gene in the studies checked, with the rest unexplained. The V and J calls and the clone size are those of that table, but D and trimming were determined from the DNA. This sample has hundreds of thousands of clones in its table, and more than 75% of those were observed once. The biggest ten clones account for approximately 3.6% of the sample.

Broader findings and caveats from the paper: Vaccine and placebo recipients had similar non-spike TCR breadth, a finding consistent with the vaccine containing only spike. The study was not powered for comparison of responses between vaccine doses or regimens. After vaccination, substantial breadth of spike-specific CD8+ and CD4+ T cell responses was reported. The authors noted that the TCR breadth and depth analyses may have underestimated total T cell responses. Compared with placebo recipients, Ad26.COV2.S recipients showed higher spike-specific TCR breadth (P = 0.0014).

What the treatment or condition label conveys for this sample: approximately 18 received Ad26.COV2.S at low or high dose, single or two shots; 5 received placebo; per-sample allocation not given. Repertoires of vaccine and placebo recipients were sequenced from samples taken on day 63 after the first injection. In Cohort 1b, about two dozen adults aged 18-55 years were enrolled at a single site in Boston, USA, between 29 July and 7 August 2020. Ad26.COV2.S was a replication-incompetent adenovirus type 26 vector expressing a prefusion-stabilized SARS-CoV-2 spike protein from the original Wuhan strain.

This receptor was obtained from a person between 18 and 65 years old who received the Ad26.COV2.S COVID-19 vaccine or a placebo. Sequencing used peripheral blood, obtained in a trial of Ad26.COV2.S vaccine versus placebo. The V gene is TRBV19 and the J gene is TRBJ1-1; D gene: possibly TRBD1, on 5 matching bases. The encoded CDR3 is CASSIRGVQTEAFF. The nucleotides read TGTGCCAGTAGTATTCGGGGGGTCCAGACTGAAGCTTTCTTT. The full variable domain, completed from the reference TRBV19 and TRBJ1-1 proteins outside the CDR3, reads DGGITQSPKYLFRKEGQNVTLSCEQNLNHDAMYWYRQDPGQGLRLIYYSQIVNDFQKGDIAEGYSVSREKKESFPLTVTSAQKNPTAFYLCASSIRGVQTEAFFGQGTRLTVV.